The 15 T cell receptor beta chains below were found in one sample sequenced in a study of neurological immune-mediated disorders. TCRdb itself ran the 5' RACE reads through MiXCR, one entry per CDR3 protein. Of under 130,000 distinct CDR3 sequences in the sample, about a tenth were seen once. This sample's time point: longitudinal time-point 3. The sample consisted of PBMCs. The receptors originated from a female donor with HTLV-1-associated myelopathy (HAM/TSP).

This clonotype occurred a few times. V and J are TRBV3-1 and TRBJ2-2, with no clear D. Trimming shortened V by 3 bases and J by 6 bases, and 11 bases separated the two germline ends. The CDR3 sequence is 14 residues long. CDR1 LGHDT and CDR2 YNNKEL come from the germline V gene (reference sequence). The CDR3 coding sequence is TGTGCCAGCAGCCACCCCCCCGAGGCCGGGGAGCTGTTTTTT. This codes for CASSHPPEAGELFF.

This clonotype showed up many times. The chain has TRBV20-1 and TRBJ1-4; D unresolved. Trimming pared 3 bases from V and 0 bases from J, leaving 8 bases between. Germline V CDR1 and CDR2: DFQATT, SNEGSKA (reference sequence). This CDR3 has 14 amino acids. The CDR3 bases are TGCAGTGCTAGCTTGGGAGCAACTAATGAAAAACTGTTTTTT. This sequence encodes CSASLGATNEKLFF.

The CDR3 bases are TGTGCCAGCAGCTTAGAATCCTCCGAGAGGTACAATGAGCAGTTCTTC. As protein: CASSLESSERYNEQFF. V is TRBV11-2 and J is TRBJ2-1; D ambiguous. Trimming removed 0 bases at V and 4 bases at J, with 13 bases between. Germline loops: CDR1 SGHAT, CDR2 FQNNGV. This CDR3 comprises 16 residues.

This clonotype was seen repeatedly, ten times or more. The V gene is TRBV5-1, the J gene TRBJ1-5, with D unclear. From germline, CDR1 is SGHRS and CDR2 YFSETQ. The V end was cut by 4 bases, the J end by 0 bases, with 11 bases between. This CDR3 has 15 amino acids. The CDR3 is CASSADGDSNQPQHF. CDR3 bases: TGCGCCAGCAGCGCAGACGGTGATAGCAATCAGCCCCAGCATTTT.

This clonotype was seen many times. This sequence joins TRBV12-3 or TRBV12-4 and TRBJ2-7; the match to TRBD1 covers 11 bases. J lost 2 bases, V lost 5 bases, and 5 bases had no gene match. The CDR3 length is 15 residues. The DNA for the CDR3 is TGTGCCAGCAGTCGCCGGACAGGGGGCCCCTACGAGCAGTACTTC. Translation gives CASSRRTGGPYEQYF.

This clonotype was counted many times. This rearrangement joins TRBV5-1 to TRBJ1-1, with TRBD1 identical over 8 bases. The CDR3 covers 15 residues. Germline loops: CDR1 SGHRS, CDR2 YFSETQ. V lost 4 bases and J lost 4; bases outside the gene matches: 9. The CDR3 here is CASSTRQGRGTEAFF. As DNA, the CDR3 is TGCGCCAGCAGCACACGACAGGGGCGCGGCACTGAAGCTTTCTTT. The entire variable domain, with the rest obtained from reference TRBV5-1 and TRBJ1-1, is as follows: KAGVTQTPRYLIKTRGQQVTLSCSPISGHRSVSWYQQTPGQGLQFLFEYFSETQRNKGNFPGRFSGRQFSNSRSEMNVSTLELGDSALYLCASSTRQGRGTEAFFGQGTRLTVV.

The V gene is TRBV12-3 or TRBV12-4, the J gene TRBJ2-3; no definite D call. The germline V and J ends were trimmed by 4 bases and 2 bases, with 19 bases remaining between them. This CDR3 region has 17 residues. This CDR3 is CASSYSRPGTITDTQYF. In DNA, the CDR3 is TGTGCCAGCAGTTACTCCAGACCCGGAACTATCACAGATACGCAGTATTTT.

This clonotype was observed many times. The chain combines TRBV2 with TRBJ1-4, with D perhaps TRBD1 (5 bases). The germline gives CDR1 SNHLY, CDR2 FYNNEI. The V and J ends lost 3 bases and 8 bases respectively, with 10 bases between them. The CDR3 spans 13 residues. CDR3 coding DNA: TGTGCCAGCAGTGATTCGGCAGGGGAAAAACTGTTTTTT. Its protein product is CASSDSAGEKLFF.

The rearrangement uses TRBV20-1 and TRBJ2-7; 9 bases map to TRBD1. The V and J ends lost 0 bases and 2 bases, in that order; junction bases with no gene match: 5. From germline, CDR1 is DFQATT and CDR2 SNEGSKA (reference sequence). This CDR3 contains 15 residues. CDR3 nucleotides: TGCAGTGCTAGAGACCGACAGGGGGTTACCTACGAGCAGTACTTC. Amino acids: CSARDRQGVTYEQYF.

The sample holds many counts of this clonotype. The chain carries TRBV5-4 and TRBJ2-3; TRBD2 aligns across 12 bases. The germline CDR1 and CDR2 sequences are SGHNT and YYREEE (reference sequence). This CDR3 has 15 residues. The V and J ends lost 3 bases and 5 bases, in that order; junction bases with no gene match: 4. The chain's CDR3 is CASSWLAGGVDTQYF. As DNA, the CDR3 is TGTGCCAGCAGCTGGCTAGCGGGGGGGGTAGATACGCAGTATTTT.

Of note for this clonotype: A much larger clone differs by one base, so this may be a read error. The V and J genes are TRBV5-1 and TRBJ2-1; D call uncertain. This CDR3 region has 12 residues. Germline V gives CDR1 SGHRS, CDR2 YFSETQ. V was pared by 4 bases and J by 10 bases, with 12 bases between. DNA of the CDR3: TGCGCCAGCAGCCACTCGACTTACGAGCAGTTCTTC. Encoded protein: CASSHSTYEQFF.

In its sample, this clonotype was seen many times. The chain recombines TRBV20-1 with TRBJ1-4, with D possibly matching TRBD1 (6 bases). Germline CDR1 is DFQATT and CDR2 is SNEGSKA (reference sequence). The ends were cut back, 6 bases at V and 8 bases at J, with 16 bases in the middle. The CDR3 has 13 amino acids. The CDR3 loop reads CSARQDVAEKLFF. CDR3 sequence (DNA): TGCAGTGCGAGACAGGACGTTGCGGAAAAACTGTTTTTT.

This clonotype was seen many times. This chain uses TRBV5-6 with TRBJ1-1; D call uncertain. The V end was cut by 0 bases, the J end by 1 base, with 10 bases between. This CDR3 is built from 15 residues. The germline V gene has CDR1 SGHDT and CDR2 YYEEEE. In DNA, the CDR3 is TGTGCCAGCAGCTTGGGACCGGGCGGGAACACTGAAGCTTTCTTT. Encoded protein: CASSLGPGGNTEAFF.

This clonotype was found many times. CDR3 coding DNA: TGTGCCAGCAGTTACGGGCTTCCAGGGCACTCCTACGAGCAGTACTTC. Translating it yields CASSYGLPGHSYEQYF. The V and J genes are TRBV6-5 and TRBJ2-7; TRBD1 might be the D (5 bases). The CDR3 consists of 16 residues. Trimming took 2 bases from V and 0 from J, leaving 14 bases between them. Germline V CDR1 and CDR2: MNHEY, SVGAGI.

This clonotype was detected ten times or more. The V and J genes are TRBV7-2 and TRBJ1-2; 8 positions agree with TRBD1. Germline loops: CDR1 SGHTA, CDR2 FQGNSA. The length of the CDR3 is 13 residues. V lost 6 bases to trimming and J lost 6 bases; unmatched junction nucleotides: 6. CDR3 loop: CASRFTGGNGYTF. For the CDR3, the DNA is TGTGCCAGCAGATTCACAGGGGGGAATGGCTACACCTTC.